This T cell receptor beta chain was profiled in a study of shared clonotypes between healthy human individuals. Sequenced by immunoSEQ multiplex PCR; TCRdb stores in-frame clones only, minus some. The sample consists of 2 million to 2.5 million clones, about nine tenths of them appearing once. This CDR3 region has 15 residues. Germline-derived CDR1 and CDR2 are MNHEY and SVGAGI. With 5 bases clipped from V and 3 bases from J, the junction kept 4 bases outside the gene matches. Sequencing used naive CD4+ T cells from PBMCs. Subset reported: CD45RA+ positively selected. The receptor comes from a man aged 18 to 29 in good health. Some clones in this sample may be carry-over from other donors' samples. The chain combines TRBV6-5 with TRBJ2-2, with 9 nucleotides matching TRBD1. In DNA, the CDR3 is TGTGCCAGCAGTAACAGGGGGCTGTACACCGGGGAGCTGTTTTTT. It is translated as CASSNRGLYTGELFF.